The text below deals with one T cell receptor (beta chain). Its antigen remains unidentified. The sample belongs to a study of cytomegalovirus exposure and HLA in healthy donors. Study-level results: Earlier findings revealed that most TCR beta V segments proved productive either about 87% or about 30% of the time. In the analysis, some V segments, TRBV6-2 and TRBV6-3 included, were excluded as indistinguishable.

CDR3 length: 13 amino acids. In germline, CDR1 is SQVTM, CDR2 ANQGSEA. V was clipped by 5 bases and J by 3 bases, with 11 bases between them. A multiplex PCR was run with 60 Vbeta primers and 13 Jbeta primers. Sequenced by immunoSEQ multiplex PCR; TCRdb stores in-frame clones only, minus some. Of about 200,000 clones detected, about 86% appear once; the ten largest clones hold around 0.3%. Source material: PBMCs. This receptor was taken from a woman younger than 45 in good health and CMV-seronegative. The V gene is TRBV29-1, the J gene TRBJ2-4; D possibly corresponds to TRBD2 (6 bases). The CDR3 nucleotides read TGCAGCGTTCTCGGGGGAGGCAAAAACATTCAGTACTTC. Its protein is CSVLGGGKNIQYF.